The entry below describes one T cell receptor beta chain. Antigen: not known. This entry is derived from a study of a mutant IDH1 vaccine in newly diagnosed glioma. Across the whole study: Treated patients, approximately 62% male and about 38% female, averaged about 40 years of age. Radiotherapy, temozolomide, or both had been given previously, and both were given to most. Visit V13 took place at week 47, and visit V12 happened at week 35.

Time point defined: week 35, safety follow-up. A single vaccine dose contained 300 ug of mutant IDH1 20-mer peptide, and topical imiquimod was used with it. Germline CDR1 is SGHRS and CDR2 is YFSETQ. Trimming stripped 2 bases from V and 1 base from J, with 19 bases between. This CDR3 has 17 amino acids. Using immunoSEQ multiplex PCR, the repertoire was profiled, and TCRdb retains in-frame clones only, with some absent. The sample records tens of thousands of clones, over 60% being singletons. Sequenced here: PBMCs, sampled from a glioma patient whose treatment included an IDH1 peptide vaccine. This clonotype was sampled from a man in his forties with glioma. V and J are TRBV5-1 and TRBJ2-7; D perhaps matches TRBD2 (6 bases). CDR3 region: CASSFGLGGKGSYEQYF. CDR3 nucleotides: TGCGCCAGCAGCTTTGGACTGGGCGGGAAGGGTTCCTACGAGCAGTACTTC.